A selection of T cell receptor beta chains follows, all from one sample in a study of T cell responses to AZD1222 COVID-19 vaccine. Using immunoSEQ multiplex PCR, the repertoire was profiled, and TCRdb retains in-frame clones only, with some absent. The profile shows tens of thousands of clones, 75% to 95% of them singletons. The material sequenced was peripheral blood, taken 28 days after the second AZD1222 dose. These receptor sequences come from an adult who received the AZD1222 COVID-19 vaccine. The CDR3 runs from the conserved cysteine through the conserved F or W. The D gene is left open where the match is weak. Size tells how often a clone was seen (once, few, many) or the class of an expanded clone, and some rows leave it out.

V gene: TRBV9
D gene: .
clone size: .
J gene: TRBJ2-5
CDR3 protein: CASSVLDNQETQYF
CDR3 DNA: TGTGCCAGCAGCGTCCTTGACAACCAAGAGACCCAGTACTTC

V gene: TRBV7-6
D gene: .
clone size: .
J gene: TRBJ1-1
CDR3 protein: CASSLVRNTEAFF
CDR3 DNA: TGTGCCAGCAGCTTAGTAAGGAACACTGAAGCTTTCTTT

V gene: TRBV4-2
D gene: TRBD2
clone size: .
J gene: TRBJ2-3
CDR3 protein: CASSQGASGGRTDTQYF
CDR3 DNA: TGTGCCAGCAGCCAAGGGGCTAGCGGGGGGAGGACAGATACGCAGTATTTT

V gene: TRBV11-2
D gene: .
clone size: .
J gene: TRBJ2-5
CDR3 protein: CASSLARTGTTQYF
CDR3 DNA: TGTGCCAGCAGCTTGGCCCGTACCGGGACTACCCAGTACTTC

V gene: TRBV6-1
D gene: .
clone size: .
J gene: TRBJ1-1
CDR3 protein: CASSEVPRVGTEAFF
CDR3 DNA: TGTGCCAGCAGTGAAGTACCCAGGGTCGGCACTGAAGCTTTCTTT

V gene: TRBV11-3
D gene: .
clone size: few
J gene: TRBJ2-2
CDR3 protein: CASSPRSGEGGRELFF
CDR3 DNA: TGTGCCAGCAGCCCAAGATCGGGAGAGGGAGGTCGAGAGCTGTTTTTT

V gene: TRBV30
D gene: TRBD1
clone size: .
J gene: TRBJ1-6
CDR3 protein: CGCGTGYSPLHF
CDR3 DNA: TGTGGATGCGGGACAGGATATTCACCCCTCCACTTT

V gene: TRBV29-1
D gene: .
clone size: .
J gene: TRBJ1-5
CDR3 protein: CSVAVQQDQPQHF
CDR3 DNA: TGCAGCGTTGCGGTACAGCAGGATCAGCCCCAGCATTTT

V gene: TRBV6-2/TRBV6-3
D gene: TRBD1
clone size: .
J gene: TRBJ2-7
CDR3 protein: CASSYDGQGARYEQYF
CDR3 DNA: TGTGCCAGCAGTTACGACGGACAGGGGGCTAGGTACGAGCAGTACTTC

V gene: TRBV4-1
D gene: .
clone size: .
J gene: TRBJ2-3
CDR3 protein: CASSLGSTRASDTQYF
CDR3 DNA: TGCGCCAGCAGCCTGGGGAGTACGAGGGCATCCGATACGCAGTATTTT

V gene: TRBV11-1
D gene: TRBD1
clone size: few
J gene: TRBJ1-2
CDR3 protein: CASSHRGRPYGYTF
CDR3 DNA: TGTGCCAGCAGCCACAGGGGGCGCCCCTATGGCTACACCTTC

V gene: TRBV12-3/TRBV12-4
D gene: .
clone size: .
J gene: TRBJ1-4
CDR3 protein: CASSLTNEKLFF
CDR3 DNA: TGTGCCAGCAGTTTAACTAATGAAAAACTGTTTTTT

V gene: TRBV7-7
D gene: .
clone size: .
J gene: TRBJ2-7
CDR3 protein: CASSPYSGSYEQYF
CDR3 DNA: TGTGCCAGCAGCCCGTACTCGGGCTCCTACGAGCAGTACTTC

V gene: TRBV6-6
D gene: .
clone size: once
J gene: TRBJ1-2
CDR3 protein: CASSYSAGEGYTF
CDR3 DNA: TGTGCCAGCAGTTACTCGGCAGGGGAGGGCTACACCTTC

V gene: TRBV3-1/TRBV3-2
D gene: .
clone size: .
J gene: TRBJ2-3
CDR3 protein: CASSRRTLYF
CDR3 DNA: TGTGCCAGCAGCCGTAGGACGTTGTATTTT

V gene: TRBV6-5
D gene: TRBD1
clone size: .
J gene: TRBJ1-1
CDR3 protein: CASSTGTANTEAFF
CDR3 DNA: TGTGCCAGCAGCACCGGGACAGCGAACACTGAAGCTTTCTTT

V gene: TRBV9
D gene: TRBD1
clone size: once
J gene: TRBJ2-3
CDR3 protein: CASSRSTGSTDTQYF
CDR3 DNA: TGTGCCAGCAGCCGATCGACAGGGAGCACAGATACGCAGTATTTT

V gene: TRBV5-6
D gene: .
clone size: .
J gene: TRBJ1-6
CDR3 protein: CASSLVGSSYNSPLHF
CDR3 DNA: TGTGCCAGCAGCTTGGTCGGGAGCTCCTATAATTCACCCCTCCACTTT

V gene: TRBV7-8
D gene: .
clone size: .
J gene: TRBJ1-1
CDR3 protein: CASSPDTSEAFF
CDR3 DNA: TGTGCCAGCAGCCCGGACACATCTGAAGCTTTCTTT

V gene: TRBV5-8
D gene: TRBD2
clone size: .
J gene: TRBJ2-3
CDR3 protein: CASSQRGSGGLDTQYF
CDR3 DNA: TGTGCCAGCAGCCAAAGGGGTAGCGGGGGTTTAGATACGCAGTATTTT

V gene: TRBV7-7
D gene: TRBD2
clone size: .
J gene: TRBJ2-2
CDR3 protein: CASSQSGTSVTGELFF
CDR3 DNA: TGTGCCAGCAGCCAATCCGGGACTAGCGTAACCGGGGAGCTGTTTTTT

V gene: TRBV28
D gene: .
clone size: .
J gene: TRBJ2-7
CDR3 protein: CASSSITYEQYF
CDR3 DNA: TGTGCCAGCAGTTCCATTACCTACGAGCAGTACTTC

V gene: TRBV12-3/TRBV12-4
D gene: .
clone size: .
J gene: TRBJ2-5
CDR3 protein: CASSLGRETQYF
CDR3 DNA: TGTGCCAGCAGTTTGGGGAGGGAGACCCAGTACTTC

V gene: TRBV10-3
D gene: TRBD1
clone size: .
J gene: TRBJ1-5
CDR3 protein: CAIRGTDNQPQHF
CDR3 DNA: TGTGCCATCAGGGGGACAGACAATCAGCCCCAGCATTTT

V gene: TRBV7-9
D gene: .
clone size: .
J gene: TRBJ1-1
CDR3 protein: CASSFNPGDSAFF
CDR3 DNA: TGTGCCAGCAGCTTCAACCCGGGAGATTCGGCTTTCTTT

V gene: TRBV2
D gene: TRBD2
clone size: .
J gene: TRBJ2-1
CDR3 protein: CASSRLAGGNEQFF
CDR3 DNA: TGTGCCAGCAGTCGACTAGCGGGAGGAAACGAGCAGTTCTTC

V gene: TRBV11-3
D gene: TRBD2
clone size: .
J gene: TRBJ2-5
CDR3 protein: CASAQTSGGGEETQYF
CDR3 DNA: TGTGCCAGCGCCCAGACTAGCGGAGGAGGGGAAGAGACCCAGTACTTC

V gene: TRBV5-4
D gene: TRBD1
clone size: .
J gene: TRBJ1-1
CDR3 protein: CASSFGTGGGLTEAFF
CDR3 DNA: TGTGCCAGCAGCTTTGGGACAGGGGGGGGTCTCACTGAAGCTTTCTTT

V gene: TRBV27
D gene: TRBD1
clone size: .
J gene: TRBJ1-5
CDR3 protein: CASSLGQGRNQPQHF
CDR3 DNA: TGTGCCAGCAGTTTGGGACAGGGGCGCAATCAGCCCCAGCATTTT

V gene: TRBV29-1
D gene: .
clone size: .
J gene: TRBJ2-7
CDR3 protein: CSVGRAANQNRDEQYF
CDR3 DNA: TGCAGCGTTGGCAGGGCAGCTAATCAGAATAGGGACGAGCAGTACTTC

V gene: TRBV5-1
D gene: .
clone size: .
J gene: TRBJ1-1
CDR3 protein: CASSPRDRPSEAFF
CDR3 DNA: TGCGCCAGCAGCCCGAGAGACAGACCCTCTGAAGCTTTCTTT

V gene: TRBV29-1
D gene: .
clone size: .
J gene: TRBJ2-3
CDR3 protein: CSVASQTTDTQYF
CDR3 DNA: TGCAGCGTTGCTTCCCAGACCACAGATACGCAGTATTTT

V gene: TRBV11-2
D gene: .
clone size: once
J gene: TRBJ2-6
CDR3 protein: CASSFFGANVLTF
CDR3 DNA: TGTGCCAGCAGCTTCTTTGGGGCCAACGTCCTGACTTTC

V gene: TRBV5-1
D gene: .
clone size: .
J gene: TRBJ1-2
CDR3 protein: CASSYTGGGAYGYTF
CDR3 DNA: TGCGCCAGCAGCTACACCGGGGGGGGCGCTTATGGCTACACCTTC

V gene: TRBV18
D gene: .
clone size: .
J gene: TRBJ1-1
CDR3 protein: CASSPNPGTVNTEAFF
CDR3 DNA: TGTGCCAGCTCCCCCAACCCCGGGACGGTGAACACTGAAGCTTTCTTT

V gene: TRBV19
D gene: TRBD1
clone size: .
J gene: TRBJ2-7
CDR3 protein: CASSIGTGNWYEQYF
CDR3 DNA: TGTGCCAGTAGTATAGGGACAGGGAATTGGTACGAGCAGTACTTC

V gene: TRBV11-3
D gene: .
clone size: few
J gene: TRBJ1-4
CDR3 protein: CASSLETEPLFF
CDR3 DNA: TGTGCCAGCAGCTTAGAGACCGAACCCCTGTTTTTT

V gene: TRBV5-1
D gene: TRBD2
clone size: .
J gene: TRBJ2-7
CDR3 protein: CASSISGRGLEQYF
CDR3 DNA: TGCGCCAGCAGCATTAGCGGGAGGGGGCTCGAGCAGTACTTC

V gene: TRBV5-1
D gene: TRBD2
clone size: once
J gene: TRBJ2-3
CDR3 protein: CASSPSRGGTDTQYF
CDR3 DNA: TGCGCCAGCAGCCCGTCCCGGGGGGGCACAGATACGCAGTATTTT

V gene: TRBV3-1/TRBV3-2
D gene: .
clone size: .
J gene: TRBJ2-1
CDR3 protein: CASSPLAVGRNEQFF
CDR3 DNA: TGTGCCAGCAGTCCCCTAGCTGTGGGCCGGAATGAGCAGTTCTTC

V gene: TRBV6-5
D gene: TRBD1
clone size: .
J gene: TRBJ1-1
CDR3 protein: CAVQGADTEAFF
CDR3 DNA: TGTGCCGTACAGGGGGCGGACACTGAAGCTTTCTTT